This TCR beta chain was profiled in a study of blood T cell repertoires in COVID-19. Germline V gene sequence: CDR1 GTSNPN, CDR2 SVGIG (reference sequence). The length of the CDR3 is 13 residues. Trimming at V came to 5 bases and at J to 10 bases, leaving 10 bases not matched to a gene. The repertoire was sequenced with immunoSEQ multiplex PCR; TCRdb's copy has only in-frame clones and lacks some. The sample holds 350,000 to 450,000 clones; around 84% are singletons and the top ten take 3% to 4.5%. What was sequenced was peripheral blood. The gene calls are TRBV30 and TRBJ2-3; 9 positions match TRBD2. This TCR was sampled from a woman aged 18 to 35 with acute or convalescent COVID-19. The CDR3 DNA follows: TGTGCCTGGGACGGGGTTAGCGGGGGCCCGCAGTATTTT. Amino acids: CAWDGVSGGPQYF.